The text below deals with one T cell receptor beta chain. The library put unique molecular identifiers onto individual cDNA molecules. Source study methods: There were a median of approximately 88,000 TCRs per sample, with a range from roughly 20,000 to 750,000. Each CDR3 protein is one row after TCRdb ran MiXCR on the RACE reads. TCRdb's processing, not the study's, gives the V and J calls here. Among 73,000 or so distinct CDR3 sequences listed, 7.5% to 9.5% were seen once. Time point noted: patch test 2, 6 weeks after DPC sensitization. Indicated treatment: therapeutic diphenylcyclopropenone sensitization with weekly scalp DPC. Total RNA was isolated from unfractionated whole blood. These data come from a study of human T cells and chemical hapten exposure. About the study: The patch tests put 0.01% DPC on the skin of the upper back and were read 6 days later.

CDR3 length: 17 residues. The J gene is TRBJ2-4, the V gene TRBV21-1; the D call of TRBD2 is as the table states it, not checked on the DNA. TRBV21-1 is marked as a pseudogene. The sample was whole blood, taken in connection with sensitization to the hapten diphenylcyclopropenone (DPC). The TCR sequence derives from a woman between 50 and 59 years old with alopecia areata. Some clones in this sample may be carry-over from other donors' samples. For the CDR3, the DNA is TGTGCCAGCAGCAATATTACTAGGGAGCTAGCCAAAAACATTCAGTACTTC. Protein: CASSNITRELAKNIQYF.